This TCR beta chain originates from a study of blood T cell repertoires in COVID-19. Study in general: PBMCs, B-cell-depleted T cells, or T cells provided the cDNA or gDNA that made up the material.

Data came from immunoSEQ multiplex PCR; TCRdb stores just in-frame clones and leaves some out. The sample lists roughly 100,000 clones; 89% were seen once. The CDR3 contains 15 residues. V was cut by 7 bases and J by 5 bases, with 20 bases left in between. Per the germline V gene, CDR1 is SNHLY and CDR2 is FYNNEI. The sequenced sample was peripheral blood. The TCR was taken from a woman in her fifties or sixties with acute or convalescent COVID-19. The V call is TRBV2, the J call TRBJ2-5, with a weak D call TRBD2 (6 bases). The CDR3 DNA follows: TGTGCCAGCACGGGGCTAGCGACAAAGGGGGAGACCCAGTACTTC. Translation: CASTGLATKGETQYF.